Presented here are 30 T cell receptor beta chains from one specimen sequenced in a study of blood T cell repertoires in COVID-19 (dated by TCRdb to the early 2020s). The library was generated by the immunoSEQ multiplex PCR assay. TCRdb holds this immuneACCESS table with in-frame rearrangements only. Some clones are missing; in checked studies, unresolved V genes explain under half, and the rest has no known cause. Present in this sample are 65,000 to 95,000 clones, around 90% of which were seen just once. Around 4.5% of the sample rests with the top ten. Sequenced material: peripheral blood. The receptors were gathered from a man between 50 and 59 years old with active COVID-19.

The J gene is TRBJ1-5, the V gene TRBV19, with 8 positions matching TRBD1. V was clipped by 4 bases and J by 2 bases; unmatched bases: 4. Germline-derived CDR1 and CDR2 are LNHDA and SQIVND (reference sequence). The CDR3 loop spans 15 amino acids. The CDR3: CASSTGGLGNQPQHF. In nucleotides, the CDR3 is TGTGCCAGTAGTACAGGGGGCCTGGGCAATCAGCCCCAGCATTTT.

The chain carries TRBV18 and TRBJ1-2; possible D gene TRBD1, 6 bases. V lost 3 bases and J 2 bases, leaving 19 bases between the germline ends. Germline V gene lookup returns CDR1 KGHSH and CDR2 LQKENI. The CDR3 contains 17 residues. This CDR3 is CASSPQGIGVLNYGYTF. CDR3 coding DNA: TGTGCCAGCTCACCCCAGGGGATCGGCGTTTTGAACTATGGCTACACCTTC.

This clone appeared a single time. The chain uses TRBV7-2 and TRBJ2-7, with D perhaps TRBD1 (6 bases). The germline V gene has CDR1 SGHTA and CDR2 FQGNSA. This CDR3 comprises 14 residues. Trimming shortened V by 10 bases and J by 0 bases, and 16 bases separated the two germline ends. The DNA of the CDR3 is TGTGCCATCTCACAGGGCGTGAGCTCCTACGAGCAGTACTTC. Translating it yields CAISQGVSSYEQYF.

This clone was seen more than once but under ten times. The rearrangement uses TRBV2 and TRBJ1-3; D unclear. Germline-derived CDR1 and CDR2 are SNHLY and FYNNEI. CDR3 length equals 15 residues. The V and J ends lost 4 bases and 1 base respectively, with 11 bases between them. CDR3 DNA: TGTGCCAGCAGTGTCGGAGCCGCGTCTGGAAACACCATATATTTT. Its translation is CASSVGAASGNTIYF.

V gene TRBV15 combines with J gene TRBJ2-5; maybe TRBD2 (7 bases). This CDR3 has 14 amino acids. Germline V gene data show CDR1 as LNHNV and CDR2 as YYDKDF (reference sequence). The V end lost 5 bases, the J end lost 5 bases, and 15 bases lay between the germline ends. The CDR3 reads CATSFKGGMETQYF. DNA of the CDR3: TGTGCCACCAGCTTTAAGGGGGGGATGGAGACCCAGTACTTC.

The V call is TRBV28, the J call TRBJ2-5; 8 bases fit TRBD2. The J segment lost 0 bases and the V segment lost 7 bases, leaving 10 bases of the junction unmatched. CDR1 is MDHEN, CDR2 SYDVKM, per germline. The CDR3 extends over 16 amino acids. CDR3 residues: CASTGGGQGYQETQYF. The CDR3 coding sequence is TGTGCCAGCACCGGGGGGGGGCAGGGGTACCAAGAGACCCAGTACTTC.

This rearrangement joins TRBV30 to TRBJ1-5; 7 positions agree with TRBD1. The CDR3 runs to 14 residues. Losses at the gene ends were 3 bases for V and 6 bases for J; bases not matched to a gene: 8. Germline V CDR1 and CDR2: GTSNPN, SVGIG (reference sequence). CDR3 in amino acids: CAWSPGGPGQPQHF. CDR3 DNA sequence: TGTGCCTGGAGCCCAGGGGGTCCAGGTCAGCCCCAGCATTTT.

The chain recombines TRBV3-1 (or the pseudogene TRBV3-2) with TRBJ2-7, with D tentatively TRBD1 (5 bases). There are 13 residues in the CDR3. Germline V gene sequence: CDR1 LGHDT, CDR2 YNNKEL (reference sequence). Trimming took 4 bases from V and 3 from J, leaving 10 bases between them. The CDR3 DNA reads as TGTGCCAGCAGCCCGACAGACAGCTACGAGCAGTACTTC. Translating it yields CASSPTDSYEQYF.

V gene TRBV27 combines with J gene TRBJ2-1; the match to TRBD2 covers 7 bases. CDR3 length: 14 residues. J lost 6 bases, V lost 3 bases, and 5 bases had no gene match. Germline CDR1 is MNHEY and CDR2 is SMNVEV (reference sequence). CDR3 region: CASSFGTGGNEQFF. CDR3 sequence (DNA): TGTGCCAGCAGTTTCGGGACGGGGGGCAATGAGCAGTTCTTC.

V is TRBV30 and J is TRBJ1-6; D is perhaps TRBD1 (6 bases). The CDR3 contains 13 residues. V was clipped by 8 bases and J by 7 bases, with 15 bases between them. Germline lookup yields CDR1 GTSNPN and CDR2 SVGIG (reference sequence). CDR3 DNA sequence: TGTGCCGCGACCGGGCAGGGGAATTCACCCCTCCACTTT. Its protein is CAATGQGNSPLHF.

V usage is TRBV9 and J usage is TRBJ1-4; 7 bases fit TRBD1. This CDR3 contains 13 residues. Germline trimming cut 3 bases from V and 8 bases from J; bases unmatched to any gene: 4. Germline lookup yields CDR1 SGDLS and CDR2 YYNGEE. This chain's CDR3 is CASSAGTAEKLFF. CDR3 sequence (DNA): TGTGCCAGCAGCGCCGGGACAGCCGAAAAACTGTTTTTT.

In this sample, this clone turned up once. The chain combines TRBV28 with TRBJ2-1, with a weak D call TRBD2 (5 bases). V gave up 2 bases and J gave up 1 base, with 9 bases separating them. Germline loops: CDR1 MDHEN, CDR2 SYDVKM. This CDR3 comprises 15 residues. The CDR3 DNA is TGTGCCAGCAGTTTAGCGGGCCCTTCCTACAATGAGCAGTTCTTC. Its translation: CASSLAGPSYNEQFF.

The rearrangement uses TRBV4-2 and TRBJ2-3, with D tentatively TRBD2 (6 bases). The V gene lost 4 bases and the J gene lost 3 bases, with 14 bases spanning the gap. CDR1 is LGHNA, CDR2 YNFKEQ, per germline. The CDR3 is 15 amino acids. In nucleotides, the CDR3 is TGTGCCAGCAGCCGGGTTAGCGGCCAAACAGATACGCAGTATTTT. Encoded protein: CASSRVSGQTDTQYF.

This clone occurred once. V and J are TRBV4-2 and TRBJ2-7; a possible D gene is TRBD2 (6 bases). Germline V gene sequence: CDR1 LGHNA, CDR2 YNFKEQ. Trimming took 6 bases from V and 2 from J, leaving 14 bases between them. This CDR3 is built from 14 residues. The CDR3 DNA sequence: TGTGCCAGCAGTCGGCCCGGGGGAGCCTACGAGCAGTACTTC. This sequence encodes CASSRPGGAYEQYF.

V usage is TRBV5-1 and J usage is TRBJ2-5, with 12 bases identical to TRBD2. Losses at the gene ends were 0 bases for V and 2 bases for J; bases not matched to a gene: 5. The length of the CDR3 is 17 residues. Germline V gene lookup returns CDR1 SGHRS and CDR2 YFSETQ. CDR3 DNA: TGCGCCAGCAGCTTGGGACTAGCGGGGGATATGCAAGAGACCCAGTACTTC. Encoded protein: CASSLGLAGDMQETQYF.

The chain recombines TRBV11-2 with TRBJ2-7; the D gene is possibly TRBD2 (6 bases). CDR1 and CDR2 from the germline V gene are SGHAT and FQNNGV. This CDR3 has 14 amino acids. The ends were cut back, 5 bases at V and 3 bases at J, with 14 bases in the middle. The CDR3 region is CASSITGLIYEQYF. For the CDR3, the DNA is TGTGCCAGCAGCATCACGGGACTGATCTACGAGCAGTACTTC.

This clone was recorded once. The gene calls are TRBV7-9 and TRBJ1-2; 9 bases fit TRBD1. The CDR3 is 15 amino acids. V lost 4 bases to trimming and J lost 4 bases; unmatched junction nucleotides: 7. The germline gives CDR1 SEHNR, CDR2 FQNEAQ (reference sequence). As DNA, the CDR3 is TGTGCCAGCAGCTCGAGGACAGGGGTTGGCTATGGCTACACCTTC. Translated: CASSSRTGVGYGYTF.

The V call is TRBV25-1, the J call TRBJ2-7; 8 bases align to TRBD1. With 4 bases clipped from V and 0 bases from J, the junction kept 2 bases outside the gene matches. Germline-derived CDR1 and CDR2 are MGHDK and SYGVNS. This CDR3 is built from 14 residues. The CDR3 region is CASSAGTGSYEQYF. In DNA, the CDR3 is TGTGCCAGCAGTGCGGGGACAGGCTCCTACGAGCAGTACTTC.

This chain uses TRBV28 with TRBJ2-1; 10 bases line up with TRBD2. The CDR3 consists of 17 residues. Germline V gives CDR1 MDHEN, CDR2 SYDVKM. V shed 3 bases, J shed 4 bases, and the junction held 9 bases outside the gene matches. The CDR3 nucleotides are TGTGCCAGCAGTTTGGCTAGCGGGAGCGACGTATACAATGAGCAGTTCTTC. It codes for CASSLASGSDVYNEQFF.

The rearrangement uses TRBV5-8 and TRBJ2-7; 8 bases map to TRBD1. Looked up from germline, CDR1 is SGHTS and CDR2 is YDEGEE. Trimming at V came to 4 bases and at J to 6 bases, leaving 9 bases not matched to a gene. This CDR3 region has 14 residues. As DNA, the CDR3 is TGTGCCAGCAGCATAGTGACAGGGGTAGGCGAGCAGTACTTC. Its protein product is CASSIVTGVGEQYF.

This rearrangement joins TRBV4-1 to TRBJ2-3; TRBD2 agrees at 10 bases. Germline CDR1 and CDR2: MGHRA and YSYEKL. This CDR3 has 18 residues. Trimming took 3 bases from V and 5 from J; bases not matched to a gene: 14. CDR3 sequence (DNA): TGCGCCAGCAGCCACCCTGGACTAGCGGTTATATCGCGAGATACGCAGTATTTT. Its translation: CASSHPGLAVISRDTQYF.

The chain couples TRBV2 to TRBJ2-5, with D unresolved. The V and J ends lost 6 bases and 5 bases respectively, with 19 bases between them. The CDR3 consists of 15 residues. Germline CDR1 is SNHLY and CDR2 is FYNNEI. CDR3 sequence (DNA): TGTGCCAGCAGCCTACGACTCACTTTTGGGGAGACCCAGTACTTC. Its translation: CASSLRLTFGETQYF.

V gene TRBV7-8 combines with J gene TRBJ1-5; 7 nucleotides align to TRBD1. Unmatched junction bases numbered 2, after V lost 1 base and J lost 2 bases. The CDR3 runs to 15 residues. Germline-derived CDR1 and CDR2 are SGHVS and FQNEAQ. CDR3 region: CASSLGGTGNQPQHF. DNA for the CDR3: TGTGCCAGCAGCTTAGGAGGGACAGGCAATCAGCCCCAGCATTTT.

V and J are TRBV5-4 and TRBJ2-1; 8 positions agree with TRBD2. With 6 bases clipped from V and 7 bases from J, the junction kept 6 bases outside the gene matches. The CDR3 runs 13 residues. Germline lookup yields CDR1 SGHNT and CDR2 YYREEE (reference sequence). The CDR3 is CASIASGSNEQFF. DNA for the CDR3: TGTGCCAGCATAGCCAGCGGGAGTAATGAGCAGTTCTTC.

The J gene is TRBJ2-7, the V gene TRBV7-3; D unresolved. V was pared by 9 bases and J by 2 bases, with 14 bases between. Looked up from germline, CDR1 is SGHTA and CDR2 is FQGTGA. The CDR3 totals 13 residues. In DNA form, the CDR3 reads TGTGCCAGTTCACGTGGGCTAACCTACGAGCAGTACTTC. It translates to CASSRGLTYEQYF.

This clone was seen a single time. This rearrangement joins TRBV12-2 to TRBJ1-5; TRBD1, the table's D call, was not compared with the DNA. TRBV12-2 counts as a pseudogene. This CDR3 has 15 amino acids. The CDR3 sequence: CASRLRLKGNQPQHF. CDR3 sequence (DNA): TGTGCAAGTCGCTTACGTCTGAAGGGGAATCAGCCCCAGCATTTT.

The V call is TRBV7-3, the J call TRBJ2-1; TRBD2 agrees at 7 bases. Germline values: CDR1 SGHTA, CDR2 FQGTGA. This CDR3 is built from 15 residues. J gave up 7 bases and V 5 bases, and 11 bases lay outside the gene matches. This CDR3 reads CASSPGEGTVNEQFF. The CDR3 bases are TGTGCCAGCAGCCCCGGGGAGGGAACGGTTAATGAGCAGTTCTTC.

This clone was seen a few times. The V call is TRBV7-2, the J call TRBJ1-2; D may be TRBD1 (6 bases). Looked up from germline, CDR1 is SGHTA and CDR2 is FQGNSA. The ends were cut back, 1 base at V and 8 bases at J, with 17 bases in the middle. The CDR3 extends over 15 amino acids. The CDR3: CASSLDGAGARGYTF. CDR3 sequence (DNA): TGTGCCAGCAGCTTAGACGGCGCGGGGGCGCGAGGCTACACCTTC.

The J gene is TRBJ2-2, the V gene TRBV5-1; the match to TRBD1 covers 8 bases. This CDR3 region has 15 residues. The trim removed 9 bases at V and 1 base at J, leaving 8 bases unmatched. Germline V gene sequence: CDR1 SGHRS, CDR2 YFSETQ. The CDR3 loop is CATTTGQGNTGELFF. The CDR3 DNA follows: TGCGCCACCACTACTGGACAGGGGAACACCGGGGAGCTGTTTTTT. Together with reference TRBV5-1 and TRBJ2-2, the CDR3 gives the full variable domain: KAGVTQTPRYLIKTRGQQVTLSCSPISGHRSVSWYQQTPGQGLQFLFEYFSETQRNKGNFPGRFSGRQFSNSRSEMNVSTLELGDSALYLCATTTGQGNTGELFFGEGSRLTVL.

The chain has TRBV19 and TRBJ2-2, with a tentative D call TRBD1 (6 bases). In germline, CDR1 is LNHDA, CDR2 SQIVND (reference sequence). V dropped 6 bases and J dropped 3 bases, with 11 bases sitting between them. The CDR3 runs to 14 residues. CDR3 in amino acids: CASSRQVYTGELFF. The CDR3 DNA follows: TGTGCCAGTAGCAGACAGGTCTACACCGGGGAGCTGTTTTTT. Full variable domain (rest looked up from reference TRBV19 and TRBJ2-2): DGGITQSPKYLFRKEGQNVTLSCEQNLNHDAMYWYRQDPGQGLRLIYYSQIVNDFQKGDIAEGYSVSREKKESFPLTVTSAQKNPTAFYLCASSRQVYTGELFFGEGSRLTVL.